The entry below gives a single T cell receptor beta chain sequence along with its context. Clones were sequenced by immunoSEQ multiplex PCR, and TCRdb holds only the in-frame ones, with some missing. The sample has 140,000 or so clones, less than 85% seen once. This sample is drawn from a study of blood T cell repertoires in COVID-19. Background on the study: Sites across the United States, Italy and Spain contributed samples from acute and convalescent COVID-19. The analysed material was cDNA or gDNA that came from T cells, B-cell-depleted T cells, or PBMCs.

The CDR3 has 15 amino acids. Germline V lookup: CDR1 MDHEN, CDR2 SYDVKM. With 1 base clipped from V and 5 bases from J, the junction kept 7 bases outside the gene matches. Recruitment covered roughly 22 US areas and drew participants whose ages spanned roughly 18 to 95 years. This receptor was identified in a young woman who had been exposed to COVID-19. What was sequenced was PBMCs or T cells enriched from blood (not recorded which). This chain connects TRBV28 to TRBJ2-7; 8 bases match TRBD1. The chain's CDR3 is CASSLLSGGYDEQYF. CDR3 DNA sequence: TGTGCCAGCAGTTTATTGTCAGGGGGCTACGACGAGCAGTACTTC.